The clone carrying this TCR beta chain was seen many times. Its cognate antigen is unknown. TCRdb ran MiXCR on the 5' RACE reads and lists one entry per CDR3 protein. The sample carries under 600,000 distinct CDR3 sequences, about 20% recorded once. The sample comes from a study of T-cell memory formation after mild COVID-19. Study outcomes and limitations: Researchers found some responding clones in pre-infection memory, a sign that cross-reactive memory joined.

This TCR came from an adult woman who had mild COVID-19 (a few samples of this study predate the infection). Cell type and time point are not known. Sequencing was carried out using PBMCs or a T cell subset sorted from them (not recorded which).

CDR3 in DNA: TGCGCCAGCAGCCCAGGGAACTATGGCTACACCTTC. Translating it yields CASSPGNYGYTF. The chain carries TRBV5-1 and TRBJ1-2; D may be TRBD1 (5 bases). This CDR3 has 12 residues. Germline V gene sequence: CDR1 SGHRS, CDR2 YFSETQ. V was trimmed by 4 bases and J by 2 bases, leaving 6 bases between them.